This T cell receptor beta chain was observed in a study of blood T cell repertoires in COVID-19. Looking at the study overall: The samples span acute and convalescent COVID-19 from the United States, Italy and Spain.

The table came from immunoSEQ multiplex PCR; TCRdb's copy has only in-frame clones and leaves some out. The sample holds 300,000 to 350,000 clones; roughly 85% are singletons and the top ten take 3.5% to 4.5%. This CDR3 spans 15 amino acids. Germline V gene lookup returns CDR1 SGHTA and CDR2 FQGNSA. The V segment lost 1 base and the J segment 8 bases; nucleotides outside the gene matches: 2. The sequence was obtained from a woman between 35 and 50 years old with acute COVID-19. Input material: PBMCs or T cells enriched from blood (not recorded which). The rearrangement uses TRBV7-2 and TRBJ1-6, with 10 bases that match TRBD1. The CDR3 DNA sequence: TGTGCCAGCAGCTTAGGGACAGGGGGTGATTCACCCCTCCACTTT. This codes for CASSLGTGGDSPLHF.